Sequencing of this T cell receptor (beta chain) was carried out in a study of beta chain features in type 1 diabetes. TCRB transcripts that were expressed got sequenced, as all of the isolated RNA had been reverse transcribed. Libraries were prepared by immunoSEQ multiplex PCR; TCRdb keeps only in-frame clonotypes and omits some of them. The profile shows under 450,000 clones, around 13% of them singletons. This CDR3 contains 14 residues. Germline V gene sequence: CDR1 SGHAT, CDR2 FQNNGV. V gave up 1 base and J gave up 1 base, with 5 bases separating them. The source of this sequence is a man younger than 40 in good health. The specimen was naive CD4+ T cells from blood. This chain joins TRBV11-2 and TRBJ2-1; D call uncertain. CDR3 sequence (DNA): TGTGCCAGCAGCTTAGGGAAGTCCTACAATGAGCAGTTCTTC. As protein: CASSLGKSYNEQFF. The complete variable domain, with remaining parts taken from reference TRBV11-2 and TRBJ2-1, reads EAGVAQSPRYKIIEKRQSVAFWCNPISGHATLYWYQQILGQGPKLLIQFQNNGVVDDSQLPKDRFSAERLKGVDSTLKIQPAKLEDSAVYLCASSLGKSYNEQFFGPGTRLTVL.